A single sample is the source of the 3 T cell receptor beta chains below, sequenced in a study of OX40 agonist ivuxolimab in advanced cancers. Using immunoSEQ multiplex PCR, the repertoire was profiled, and TCRdb retains in-frame clones only, with some absent. This sample has 73,000 or so clones, with 82% found just once. Specimen: CD4+ or CD8+ T cells sorted from blood, collected in a trial of the OX40 agonist ivuxolimab. These receptors all come from an adult with an advanced solid tumor such as melanoma, head and neck, liver or kidney cancer.

J is TRBJ2-7 and V is TRBV7-2; TRBD2 aligns across 12 bases. CDR1 and CDR2 (germline): SGHTA, FQGNSA. With V trimmed by 5 bases and J by 7 bases, 9 bases remained unmatched. This CDR3 spans 15 amino acids. The CDR3 nucleotides are TGTGCCAGCAGCGATCTAGCGGGAGGGGCGAGGGAGCAGTACTTC. Protein product: CASSDLAGGAREQYF.

The chain carries TRBV19 and TRBJ2-1, with 9 bases fitting TRBD1. The CDR3 sequence is 14 residues long. V shed 6 bases, J shed 9 bases, and the junction held 9 bases outside the gene matches. Per germline, CDR1 LNHDA and CDR2 SQIVND (reference sequence). The CDR3 sequence is CASRGQGLVGEQFF. In nucleotides, the CDR3 is TGTGCCAGTAGGGGACAGGGCTTGGTAGGTGAGCAGTTCTTC.

The chain is built from TRBV6-5 and TRBJ1-1; possible D gene TRBD1, 5 bases. The V gene's germline CDR1 is MNHEY and CDR2 SVGAGI. Between the trimmed V and J ends, which lost 4 bases and 5 bases, there was a span of 20 bases. This CDR3 has 16 amino acids. This CDR3 is CASSSLGAPGGTEAFF. CDR3 nucleotide sequence: TGTGCCAGCAGTTCCCTAGGGGCGCCCGGAGGGACTGAAGCTTTCTTT.